A single sample gave rise to the 18 T cell receptor beta chains below, sequenced in a study of cytomegalovirus exposure and HLA in healthy donors. The study ran its PCR with 60 Vbeta and 13 Jbeta primers. The method was immunoSEQ multiplex PCR; TCRdb's version includes in-frame clones alone and lacks a portion of them. The sample consists of about 140,000 clones, around 72% of them appearing once. Sequencing used PBMCs. The source is a middle-aged woman in good health and CMV-seronegative.

The chain is built from TRBV5-4 and TRBJ2-3; 16 bases map to TRBD2. CDR3 length: 18 amino acids. The ends lost 4 bases at V and 5 bases at J; junction bases unmatched: 10. CDR1 is SGHNT and CDR2 is YYREEE in the germline V gene (reference sequence). CDR3 nucleotides: TGTGCCAGCAGCGCTACCGGGACTAGCGGGGGGGCGGAAGATACGCAGTATTTT. Residues: CASSATGTSGGAEDTQYF.

The chain has TRBV9 and TRBJ1-3, with 8 bases that match TRBD1. The CDR3 extends over 16 amino acids. In germline, CDR1 is SGDLS, CDR2 YYNGEE. Trimming removed 3 bases from V and 0 bases from J; junction bases left unmatched: 5. The CDR3, as DNA: TGTGCCAGCAGCGGGGGGGGACAGGACTCTGGAAACACCATATATTTT. It translates to CASSGGGQDSGNTIYF.

A few counts support this clone. The J gene is TRBJ1-2, the V gene TRBV4-2; D might be TRBD1 (6 bases). The V end lost 0 bases, the J end lost 7 bases, and 15 bases lay between the germline ends. Germline CDR1 LGHNA, CDR2 YNFKEQ. CDR3 length: 15 amino acids. The CDR3 bases are TGTGCCAGCAGCCAAGATAGGGCAGGGGTTGGTGGCTACACCTTC. This translates into CASSQDRAGVGGYTF.

The chain recombines TRBV5-5 with TRBJ1-4; TRBD1 is a possible D gene (6 bases). The CDR3 runs to 14 residues. CDR1 is SGHKS and CDR2 is YYEKEE in the germline V gene (reference sequence). The ends were cut back, 2 bases at V and 6 bases at J, with 11 bases in the middle. CDR3 sequence: CASSFSTGDEKLFF. The CDR3 DNA reads TGTGCCAGCAGCTTTTCGACAGGCGATGAAAAACTGTTTTTT. The full variable domain, with the rest looked up from reference TRBV5-5 and TRBJ1-4, is DAGVTQSPTHLIKTRGQQVTLRCSPISGHKSVSWYQQVLGQGPQFIFQYYEKEERGRGNFPDRFSARQFPNYSSELNVNALLLGDSALYLCASSFSTGDEKLFFGSGTQLSVL.

This sequence joins TRBV7-6 and TRBJ2-2; D remains ambiguous. V lost 1 base and J lost 1, with 10 bases in between. Per the germline V gene, CDR1 is SGHVS and CDR2 is FNYEAQ. The CDR3 covers 16 residues. This CDR3 reads CASSLGGSVNTGELFF. In nucleotides, the CDR3 is TGTGCCAGCAGCTTAGGCGGCAGTGTGAACACCGGGGAGCTGTTTTTT.

V gene TRBV27 combines with J gene TRBJ2-5; a possible D gene is TRBD1 (6 bases). There are 17 residues in the CDR3. The V end lost 4 bases, the J end lost 1 base, and 19 bases lay between the germline ends. Looked up from germline, CDR1 is MNHEY and CDR2 is SMNVEV (reference sequence). CDR3 sequence reads: CASSSRLRGSSQETQYF. CDR3 nucleotide sequence: TGTGCCAGCAGTTCCAGACTCAGGGGTTCTAGCCAAGAGACCCAGTACTTC.

This clone appeared once. The chain uses TRBV12-2 and TRBJ2-3; the table's D call of TRBD2 was not tested on the DNA. TRBV12-2 is termed a pseudogene. The CDR3 is made up of 19 amino acids. The CDR3: CASRLVARRSHRPSDTQYF. The CDR3 region has the DNA TGTGCAAGTCGCTTAGTGGCAAGGAGGTCCCATCGTCCTTCAGATACGCAGTATTTT.

This clone was observed a few times. V and J are TRBV9 and TRBJ1-1, with 9 bases identical to TRBD1. Trimming removed 5 bases from V and 5 bases from J; junction bases left unmatched: 10. Germline values: CDR1 SGDLS, CDR2 YYNGEE. There are 15 residues in the CDR3. The CDR3 DNA is TGTGCCAGCAGTCGACAGGGGGTGGAGTGGACTGAAGCTTTCTTT. Translated, it gives CASSRQGVEWTEAFF.

This rearrangement joins TRBV5-4 to TRBJ2-1; 16 bases match TRBD2. Germline V gives CDR1 SGHNT, CDR2 YYREEE (reference sequence). The V and J ends lost 0 bases and 12 bases, in that order; junction bases with no gene match: 6. The CDR3 loop spans 16 amino acids. For the CDR3, the DNA is TGTGCCAGCAGCTTGGCCGGGACTAGCGGGGGGGCAGGGCAGTTCTTC. Its translation is CASSLAGTSGGAGQFF.

CDR3 coding DNA: TGTGCCAGCAGTTACCGAGAAACAGACGTAGGGCAGTACTTC. Translating it yields CASSYRETDVGQYF. V gene TRBV6-5 combines with J gene TRBJ2-7, with unresolved D. V was cut by 2 bases and J by 9 bases, with 17 bases left in between. The CDR3 is 14 amino acids. CDR1 is MNHEY, CDR2 SVGAGI, per germline.

A single count supports this clone. The same CDR3 also results from other DNA sequences found in this sample. This rearrangement joins TRBV7-8 to TRBJ1-5; D gene ambiguous. CDR3 length equals 13 residues. The ends were cut back, 5 bases at V and 6 bases at J, with 11 bases in the middle. Germline loops: CDR1 SGHVS, CDR2 FQNEAQ. The CDR3 DNA sequence: TGTGCCAGCAGCCCGGGGAACGGTCAGCCCCAGCATTTT. This sequence encodes CASSPGNGQPQHF.

The rearrangement uses TRBV5-4 and TRBJ2-1, with a tentative D call TRBD1 (6 bases). V lost 0 bases and J lost 5, with 12 bases in between. Germline CDR1 reads SGHNT; CDR2 reads YYREEE (reference sequence). The CDR3 is 15 residues long. The CDR3 DNA is TGTGCCAGCAGCTTGGTACAGGGTAGGAACAATGAGCAGTTCTTC. This gives the protein CASSLVQGRNNEQFF. Looking up the rest from reference TRBV5-4 and TRBJ2-1 gives the full variable domain: ETGVTQSPTHLIKTRGQQVTLRCSSQSGHNTVSWYQQALGQGPQFIFQYYREEENGRGNFPPRFSGLQFPNYSSELNVNALELDDSALYLCASSLVQGRNNEQFFGPGTRLTVL.

DNA for the CDR3: TGTGCCATCAGTGATAGTGAGCGACAGGGGGTCGGGGAGACCCAGTACTTC. Amino acid sequence: CAISDSERQGVGETQYF. V is TRBV10-3 and J is TRBJ2-5; 9 bases are a match to TRBD1. The junction had 13 bases not matched to a gene; V was cut back by 3 bases and J by 5 bases. The CDR3 covers 17 residues. The germline V gene encodes CDR1 ENHRY and CDR2 SYGVKD.

In this sample, this clone turned up a few times. The chain uses TRBV4-1 and TRBJ1-4, with a possible D match to TRBD1 (5 bases). Germline assignment: CDR1 MGHRA and CDR2 YSYEKL. The length of the CDR3 is 16 residues. With 4 bases removed from V and 2 bases from J, the gap between germline ends came to 14 bases. For the CDR3, the DNA is TGCGCCAGCAGCCTCAGGGTTCTTAGGACTAATGAAAAACTGTTTTTT. It specifies CASSLRVLRTNEKLFF.

J is TRBJ1-1 and V is TRBV5-4; the D gene is possibly TRBD1 (6 bases). The V end lost 2 bases, the J end lost 2 bases, and 10 bases lay between the germline ends. The CDR3 is 14 amino acids. Germline values: CDR1 SGHNT, CDR2 YYREEE (reference sequence). Written as DNA, the CDR3 is TGTGCCAGCAGCTTTAAACAGGGTAACACTGAAGCTTTCTTT. Protein: CASSFKQGNTEAFF.

The rearrangement links TRBV6-1 to TRBJ1-2; possibly TRBD1 for D (5 bases). Trimming took 9 bases from V and 4 from J, leaving 21 bases between them. The V gene's germline CDR1 is MNHNS and CDR2 SASEGT. CDR3 size: 15 residues. The CDR3 DNA reads TGTGCCAGTAGAGGTTCAATCCCGGGGGGCTATGGCTACACCTTC. It codes for CASRGSIPGGYGYTF.

The chain has TRBV15 and TRBJ1-1, with D unclear. The CDR3 spans 13 residues. V was clipped by 10 bases and J by 3 bases, with 15 bases between them. CDR1 is LNHNV, CDR2 YYDKDF, per germline (reference sequence). In DNA form, the CDR3 reads TGTGCCATCGCTATTACTTTGGACACTGAAGCTTTCTTT. Translated, it gives CAIAITLDTEAFF.

The gene calls are TRBV5-8 and TRBJ2-1; no clear D gene. CDR1 and CDR2 from the germline V gene are SGHTS and YDEGEE. Trimming took 1 base from V and 5 from J, leaving 4 bases between them. The CDR3 loop spans 12 amino acids. In DNA form, the CDR3 reads TGTGCCAGCAGCTTGTTAGACAATGAGCAGTTCTTC. Amino acids: CASSLLDNEQFF.